This TCR beta chain was recorded in a study of PD-1 blockade in classical Hodgkin lymphoma. Background on the study: Intravenous delivery of nivolumab at 3 mg/kg to patients occurred every 2 weeks.

Assay used: immunoSEQ multiplex PCR; TCRdb lists only in-frame clones, some missing. This sample has 50,000 to 65,000 clones, with more than 90% found just once. Time point meaning: cycle 4 day 1 (C4D1), after five to seven weeks of nivolumab. Every patient relapsed after autologous stem cell transplantation, and brentuximab vedotin exposure varied. Best responses were complete response, partial response or progressive disease. Study results and caveats: A significant rise in TCR diversity was seen by C4D1 for CD4+ cells but not for CD8+ cells. Lower baseline TCR diversity was reported for newly diagnosed patients than for healthy donors.

With regard to this clone: Its cognate antigen is unknown.

The sequence was obtained from a human donor with classical Hodgkin lymphoma. Specimen: peripheral blood mononuclear cells (PBMCs), collected before the fourth cycle of nivolumab.

The CDR3 DNA reads TGCGCCAGCAGCCAAGGCCGGGGGGCCACTGGCACCGGGGAGCTGTTTTTT. Protein: CASSQGRGATGTGELFF. The gene calls are TRBV4-1 and TRBJ2-2; a weak D match, TRBD2 (7 bases). This CDR3 is built from 17 residues. Trimming cost V 1 base and J 4 bases, with 16 bases left between them. From germline, CDR1 is MGHRA and CDR2 YSYEKL.